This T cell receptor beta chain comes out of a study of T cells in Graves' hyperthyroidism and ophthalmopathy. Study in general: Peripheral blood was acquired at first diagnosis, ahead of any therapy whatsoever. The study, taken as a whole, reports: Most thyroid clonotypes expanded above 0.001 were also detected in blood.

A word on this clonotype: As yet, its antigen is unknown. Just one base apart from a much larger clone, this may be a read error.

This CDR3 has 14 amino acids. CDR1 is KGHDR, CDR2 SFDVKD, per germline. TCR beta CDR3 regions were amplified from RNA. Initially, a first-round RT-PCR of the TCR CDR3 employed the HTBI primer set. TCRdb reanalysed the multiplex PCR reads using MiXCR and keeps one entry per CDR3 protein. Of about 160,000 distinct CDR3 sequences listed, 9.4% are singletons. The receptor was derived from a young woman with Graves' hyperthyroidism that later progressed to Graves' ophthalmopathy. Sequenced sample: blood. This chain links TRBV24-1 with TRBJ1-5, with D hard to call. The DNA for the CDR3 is TGTGCCACCAGTGATTCGGGTTTAGATCAGCTCCAGCATTTT. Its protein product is CATSDSGLDQLQHF.